In this sample, the clone carrying this TCR beta chain turned up once. Its antigen is not known. The repertoire was sequenced with immunoSEQ multiplex PCR; TCRdb's copy has only in-frame clones and lacks some. The sample comprises tens of thousands of clones, about 78% of which are singletons, and about 20% rests with the top ten. The sample belongs to a study of OX40 agonist ivuxolimab in advanced cancers. Study information: In three patients, partial responses were observed, one with hepatocellular carcinoma and two with cutaneous melanoma. Study-wide points: In general, CD8+ T cells held more expanded clones than CD4+ did, on average.

V was cut by 6 bases and J by 2 bases, with 14 bases left in between. This CDR3 contains 14 residues. The V gene's germline CDR1 is MNHEY and CDR2 SMNVEV (reference sequence). The chain employs TRBV27 and TRBJ2-7, with D perhaps matching TRBD1 or TRBD2 (5 bases each). Sequencing used CD4+ or CD8+ T cells sorted from blood, obtained in a trial of the OX40 agonist ivuxolimab. The TCR was taken from an adult with an advanced solid tumor such as melanoma, head and neck, liver or kidney cancer. CDR3 protein: CASSPGTATYEQYF. Written as DNA, the CDR3 is TGTGCCAGCAGCCCTGGGACGGCCACCTACGAGCAGTACTTC.